A single sample is the source of the 29 T cell receptor beta chains below, sequenced in a study of cytomegalovirus exposure and HLA in healthy donors. Amplification used 60 Vbeta primers and 13 Jbeta primers. Produced via immunoSEQ multiplex PCR; TCRdb's table is partial and in-frame only. The repertoire has 100,000 to 150,000 clones, approximately 71% of them found once; the top ten carry 0.8% to 0.95%. The sample was PBMCs. These receptors were taken from a woman aged 55 to 70 in good health and CMV-seronegative.

This chain joins TRBV7-3 and TRBJ2-5, with 9 bases that match TRBD2. This CDR3 spans 18 amino acids. The germline V gene encodes CDR1 SGHTA and CDR2 FQGTGA. V was clipped by 1 base and J by 1 base; unmatched bases: 10. The CDR3 DNA follows: TGTGCCAGCAGCTTAAGCGGCCGGCTAGCGGGACGCCAAGAGACCCAGTACTTC. Its translation is CASSLSGRLAGRQETQYF.

The CDR3 sequence: CASSPGTGPYGYTF. In nucleotides, the CDR3 is TGCGCCAGCAGCCCTGGGACAGGGCCTTATGGCTACACCTTC. The chain combines TRBV5-1 with TRBJ1-2; 9 nucleotides match TRBD1. Looked up from germline, CDR1 is SGHRS and CDR2 is YFSETQ. The V segment lost 4 bases and the J segment 5 bases; nucleotides outside the gene matches: 6. This CDR3 spans 14 amino acids.

Note on this clone: A read error may produce the germline difference seen at one junction end. The rearrangement joins TRBV7-9 to TRBJ2-7; TRBD1 matches at 10 bases. Germline assignment: CDR1 SEHNR and CDR2 FQNEAQ (reference sequence). The CDR3 loop spans 15 amino acids. The CDR3 is CSSSPGTGARSEQYF. The CDR3 region has the DNA TGTTCCAGCAGCCCGGGGACAGGGGCGCGGAGCGAGCAGTACTTC.

In its sample, this clone was seen once. The rearrangement joins TRBV7-9 to TRBJ1-1; 9 positions match TRBD1. The CDR3 consists of 15 residues. The V gene end was trimmed by 5 bases and the J gene end by 1 base; junction bases not matched to a gene: 5. Germline V gene lookup returns CDR1 SEHNR and CDR2 FQNEAQ (reference sequence). CDR3 DNA sequence: TGTGCCAGCAGCGCCAGACAGGGGGGGAACACTGAAGCTTTCTTT. It is translated as CASSARQGGNTEAFF.

The table lists this clone with a count of one. This rearrangement joins TRBV4-1 to TRBJ1-4; D gene ambiguous. V lost 4 bases, J lost 2 bases, and 8 bases lay in between. From germline, CDR1 is MGHRA and CDR2 YSYEKL. This CDR3 spans 14 amino acids. In DNA form, the CDR3 reads TGCGCCAGCAGCCCGACATTCACTAATGAAAAACTGTTTTTT. This encodes CASSPTFTNEKLFF.

The sample holds a few counts of this clone. V is TRBV5-1 and J is TRBJ2-7, with 10 bases fitting TRBD2. The CDR3 sequence is 16 residues long. The germline V gene encodes CDR1 SGHRS and CDR2 YFSETQ. After removal of 1 base from V and 0 bases from J, the junction contained 4 bases not matched to a gene. The CDR3 loop is CASSLPSGGSSYEQYF. DNA of the CDR3: TGCGCCAGCAGCTTGCCTAGCGGGGGCAGCTCCTACGAGCAGTACTTC.

This clone has a single count. This rearrangement joins TRBV5-8 to TRBJ2-1; D ambiguous. Germline-derived CDR1 and CDR2 are SGHTS and YDEGEE. V lost 3 bases and J lost 2, with 15 bases in between. The CDR3 length is 16 residues. DNA of the CDR3: TGTGCCAGCAGCTCCCGTCGTGGGCCAACCTACAATGAGCAGTTCTTC. It is translated as CASSSRRGPTYNEQFF.

The chain joins TRBV7-2 to TRBJ2-3; TRBD2 agrees at 7 bases. Trimming cost V 0 bases and J 2 bases; bases outside gene matches: 8. Germline CDR1 SGHTA, CDR2 FQGNSA. This CDR3 is built from 17 residues. CDR3 coding DNA: TGTGCCAGCAGCTTAGCCGTAGCGGGCACATACACAGATACGCAGTATTTT. It codes for CASSLAVAGTYTDTQYF.

The chain is built from TRBV9 and TRBJ2-2, with a tentative D call TRBD2 (7 bases). CDR3 length: 15 amino acids. Trimming took 4 bases from V and 0 from J, leaving 10 bases between them. Germline-derived CDR1 and CDR2 are SGDLS and YYNGEE. The CDR3 coding sequence is TGTGCCAGCAGCCGCGGGGGCTCGAACACCGGGGAGCTGTTTTTT. Translation gives CASSRGGSNTGELFF.

The chain has TRBV4-1 and TRBJ1-6, with D unclear. The CDR3 is 16 amino acids. Trimming stripped 0 bases from V and 0 bases from J, with 6 bases between. From germline, CDR1 is MGHRA and CDR2 YSYEKL. The CDR3 region has the DNA TGCGCCAGCAGCCAAGATCGGGACTCCTATAATTCACCCCTCCACTTT. This translates into CASSQDRDSYNSPLHF.

The chain links TRBV7-3 to TRBJ1-2, with 8 bases lining up with TRBD1. The trim removed 2 bases at V and 8 bases at J, leaving 16 bases unmatched. Germline V gene sequence: CDR1 SGHTA, CDR2 FQGTGA. The CDR3 runs 17 residues. CDR3 in amino acids: CASSLRPTPGQDGGYTF. CDR3 DNA: TGTGCCAGCAGCTTACGCCCAACCCCGGGACAGGATGGAGGCTACACCTTC.

The chain has TRBV4-2 and TRBJ2-7; possibly TRBD1 for D (6 bases). The germline V gene encodes CDR1 LGHNA and CDR2 YNFKEQ. The CDR3 covers 17 residues. With 4 bases removed from V and 5 bases from J, the gap between germline ends came to 24 bases. The CDR3 spells CASSPVMGAGLRDEQYF. The CDR3 DNA is TGTGCCAGCAGCCCAGTAATGGGGGCCGGCCTACGGGACGAGCAGTACTTC.

The chain has TRBV29-1 and TRBJ1-2; 7 bases are shared with TRBD1. V was clipped by 4 bases and J by 8 bases; unmatched bases: 10. CDR1 and CDR2 from the germline V gene are SQVTM and ANQGSEA. CDR3 length equals 13 residues. The CDR3 protein is CSVGGTGDRGYTF. CDR3 DNA sequence: TGCAGCGTTGGCGGAACAGGGGATCGAGGCTACACCTTC.

This chain uses TRBV4-1 with TRBJ2-7; 7 bases align to TRBD1. Germline values: CDR1 MGHRA, CDR2 YSYEKL. The J segment lost 3 bases and the V segment lost 4 bases, leaving 6 bases of the junction unmatched. The CDR3 is 14 residues long. This CDR3 reads CASSPGQAHYEQYF. CDR3 bases: TGCGCCAGCAGCCCCGGACAGGCCCACTACGAGCAGTACTTC.

This clone has just one count. This rearrangement joins TRBV28 to TRBJ1-2; D gene ambiguous. The length of the CDR3 is 13 residues. V lost 2 bases and J lost 6, with 10 bases in between. Looked up from germline, CDR1 is MDHEN and CDR2 is SYDVKM. As DNA, the CDR3 is TGTGCCAGCAGTTTAATGCAGTCGAATGGCTACACCTTC. It translates to CASSLMQSNGYTF.

V gene TRBV6-5 combines with J gene TRBJ1-5, with 8 bases aligning to TRBD1. V lost 0 bases to trimming and J lost 6 bases; unmatched junction nucleotides: 7. Per the germline V gene, CDR1 is MNHEY and CDR2 is SVGAGI. This CDR3 contains 16 residues. CDR3 sequence: CASSYSIPGGGQPQHF. The CDR3 DNA reads as TGTGCCAGCAGTTACTCGATACCAGGGGGCGGTCAGCCCCAGCATTTT.

In nucleotides, the CDR3 is TGTGCCAGCAGCTCCTACAGCCTCCCTGGGACTGAAGCTTTCTTT. It encodes CASSSYSLPGTEAFF. V usage is TRBV7-2 and J usage is TRBJ1-1; the D is unclear. V was trimmed by 4 bases and J by 5 bases, leaving 17 bases between them. CDR1 is SGHTA and CDR2 is FQGNSA in the germline V gene. The CDR3 spans 15 residues.

The rearrangement links TRBV5-1 to TRBJ2-3; 7 positions agree with TRBD1. Germline-derived CDR1 and CDR2 are SGHRS and YFSETQ. V shed 3 bases, J shed 1 base, and the junction held 8 bases outside the gene matches. The CDR3 spans 16 residues. The CDR3 protein is CASSSFDRAGTDTQYF. In DNA, the CDR3 is TGCGCCAGCAGCTCTTTCGACAGGGCGGGCACAGATACGCAGTATTTT.

The rearrangement links TRBV27 to TRBJ2-3; D is uncertain. With 6 bases removed from V and 0 bases from J, the gap between germline ends came to 16 bases. The germline CDR1 and CDR2 sequences are MNHEY and SMNVEV (reference sequence). The CDR3 is 16 amino acids. CDR3 in amino acids: CASSPSYAASTDTQYF. Written as DNA, the CDR3 is TGTGCCAGCAGCCCCTCCTACGCGGCTAGCACAGATACGCAGTATTTT.

The chain couples TRBV7-9 to TRBJ2-3, with TRBD1 matching 8 bases. This CDR3 spans 17 amino acids. Trimming at V came to 1 base and at J to 4 bases, leaving 10 bases not matched to a gene. CDR1 is SEHNR, CDR2 FQNEAQ, per germline (reference sequence). The CDR3 coding sequence is TGTGCCAGCAGCTTAGGGTTAGACAGGGGAAGGGCAGATACGCAGTATTTT. This encodes CASSLGLDRGRADTQYF.

This chain joins TRBV19 and TRBJ2-7, with 7 bases that match TRBD2. Germline trimming cut 0 bases from V and 0 bases from J; bases unmatched to any gene: 2. The CDR3 has 15 residues. The germline V gene has CDR1 LNHDA and CDR2 SQIVND (reference sequence). CDR3 DNA: TGTGCCAGTAGTATAGATGGGACTATCTCCTACGAGCAGTACTTC. It specifies CASSIDGTISYEQYF.

This chain joins TRBV6-5 and TRBJ1-6; TRBD1 aligns across 8 bases. The germline CDR1 and CDR2 sequences are MNHEY and SVGAGI. Unmatched junction bases numbered 5, after V lost 0 bases and J lost 10 bases. The CDR3 totals 15 residues. CDR3 amino acids: CASSYSRTGRSPLHF. The DNA for the CDR3 is TGTGCCAGCAGTTACTCGAGGACAGGGCGATCACCCCTCCACTTT.

V and J are TRBV7-2 and TRBJ1-3, with D tentatively TRBD1 (5 bases). This CDR3 has 15 residues. Germline loops: CDR1 SGHTA, CDR2 FQGNSA. Trimming stripped 1 base from V and 0 bases from J, with 7 bases between. The CDR3 reads CASSLDRFSGNTIYF. The CDR3 DNA reads TGTGCCAGCAGCTTAGACAGGTTCTCTGGAAACACCATATATTTT.

This clone was seen only once. The J gene is TRBJ2-1, the V gene TRBV7-3; weak D call: TRBD2 (5 bases). The CDR3 has 16 residues. The ends were cut back, 5 bases at V and 7 bases at J, with 21 bases in the middle. Looked up from germline, CDR1 is SGHTA and CDR2 is FQGTGA. CDR3 DNA: TGTGCCAGCAGCCTTAGGGTGGCGGGTCTTGGGAATGAGCAGTTCTTC. It encodes CASSLRVAGLGNEQFF.

The chain recombines TRBV28 with TRBJ2-5; maybe TRBD2 (7 bases). There are 15 residues in the CDR3. V lost 5 bases, J lost 5 bases, and 18 bases lay in between. Germline-derived CDR1 and CDR2 are MDHEN and SYDVKM. CDR3 sequence (DNA): TGTGCCAGCAGTGGGGGGGGCGGGGGTTTTGAGACCCAGTACTTC. Translated: CASSGGGGGFETQYF.

The rearrangement joins TRBV7-2 to TRBJ1-5, with a weak D call TRBD1 (6 bases). CDR3 length: 14 residues. V lost 3 bases to trimming and J lost 7 bases, with 13 bases between them. In germline, CDR1 is SGHTA, CDR2 FQGNSA. The CDR3 nucleotides are TGTGCCAGCAGCTTTGGAGGCGGGGGCCAGCCCCAGCATTTT. Translating gives CASSFGGGGQPQHF.

The chain joins TRBV7-9 to TRBJ2-7, with 7 bases that match TRBD2. The CDR3 covers 14 residues. J lost 7 bases, V lost 3 bases, and 9 bases had no gene match. Germline V gene data show CDR1 as SEHNR and CDR2 as FQNEAQ (reference sequence). CDR3 nucleotides: TGTGCCAGCAGCTTCGATAGCGGGCTGCGGGAGCAGTACTTC. Its translation is CASSFDSGLREQYF.

The chain combines TRBV27 with TRBJ2-3; no clear D gene. CDR1 and CDR2 (germline): MNHEY, SMNVEV (reference sequence). The CDR3 has 14 residues. Trimming cost V 6 bases and J 0 bases, with 10 bases left between them. The CDR3 reads CASRLISSTDTQYF. DNA for the CDR3: TGTGCCAGCAGACTAATATCTAGCACAGATACGCAGTATTTT.

This chain links TRBV29-1 with TRBJ1-3; D unclear. This CDR3 region has 15 residues. V was cut by 3 bases and J by 0 bases, with 12 bases left in between. Germline values: CDR1 SQVTM, CDR2 ANQGSEA. The CDR3 DNA follows: TGCAGCGTTGATTCTCGGCGGGCCTCTGGAAACACCATATATTTT. Translation: CSVDSRRASGNTIYF.